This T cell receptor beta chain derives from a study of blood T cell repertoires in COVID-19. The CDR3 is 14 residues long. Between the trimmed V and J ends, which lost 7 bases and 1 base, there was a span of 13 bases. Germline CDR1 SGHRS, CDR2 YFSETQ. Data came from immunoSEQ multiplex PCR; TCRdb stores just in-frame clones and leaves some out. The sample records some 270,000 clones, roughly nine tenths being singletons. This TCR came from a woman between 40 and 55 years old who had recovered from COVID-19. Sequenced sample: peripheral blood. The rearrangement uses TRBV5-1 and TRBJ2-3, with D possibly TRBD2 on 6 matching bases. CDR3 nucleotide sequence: TGCGCCAGCGAATTAACGGGGGGCACAGATACGCAGTATTTT. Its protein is CASELTGGTDTQYF.